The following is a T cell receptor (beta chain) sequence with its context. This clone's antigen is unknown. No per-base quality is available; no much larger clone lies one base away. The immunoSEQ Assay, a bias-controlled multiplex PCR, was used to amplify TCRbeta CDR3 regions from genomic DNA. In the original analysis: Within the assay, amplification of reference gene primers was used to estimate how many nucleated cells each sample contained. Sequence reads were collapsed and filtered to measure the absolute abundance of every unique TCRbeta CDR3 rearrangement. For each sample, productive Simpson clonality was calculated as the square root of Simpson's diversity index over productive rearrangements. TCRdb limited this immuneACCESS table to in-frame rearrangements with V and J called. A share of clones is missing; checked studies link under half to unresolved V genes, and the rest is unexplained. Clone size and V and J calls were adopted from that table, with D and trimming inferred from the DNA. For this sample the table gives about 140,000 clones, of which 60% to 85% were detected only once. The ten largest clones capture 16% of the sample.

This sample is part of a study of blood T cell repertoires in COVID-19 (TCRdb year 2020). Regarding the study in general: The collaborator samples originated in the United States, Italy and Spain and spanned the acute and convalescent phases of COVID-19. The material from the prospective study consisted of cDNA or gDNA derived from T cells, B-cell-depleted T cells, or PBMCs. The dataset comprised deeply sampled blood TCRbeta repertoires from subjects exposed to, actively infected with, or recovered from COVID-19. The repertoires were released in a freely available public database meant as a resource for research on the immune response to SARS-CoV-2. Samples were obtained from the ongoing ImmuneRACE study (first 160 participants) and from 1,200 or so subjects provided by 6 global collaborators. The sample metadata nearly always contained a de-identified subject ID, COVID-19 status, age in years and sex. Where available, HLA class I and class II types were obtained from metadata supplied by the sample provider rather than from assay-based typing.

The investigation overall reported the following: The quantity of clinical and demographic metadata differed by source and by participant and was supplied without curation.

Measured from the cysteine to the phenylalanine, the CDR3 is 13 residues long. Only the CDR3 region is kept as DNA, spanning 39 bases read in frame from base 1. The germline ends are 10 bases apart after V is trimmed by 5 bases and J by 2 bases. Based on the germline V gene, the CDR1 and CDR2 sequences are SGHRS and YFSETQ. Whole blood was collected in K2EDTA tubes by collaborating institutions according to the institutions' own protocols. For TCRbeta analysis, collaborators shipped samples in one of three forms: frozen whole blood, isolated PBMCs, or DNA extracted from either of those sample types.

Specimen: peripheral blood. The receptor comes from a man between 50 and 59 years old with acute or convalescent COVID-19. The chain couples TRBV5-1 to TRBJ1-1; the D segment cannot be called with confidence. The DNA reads TGCGCCAGCAGACGGGAGCCTAACACTGAAGCTTTCTTT. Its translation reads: CASRREPNTEAFF.